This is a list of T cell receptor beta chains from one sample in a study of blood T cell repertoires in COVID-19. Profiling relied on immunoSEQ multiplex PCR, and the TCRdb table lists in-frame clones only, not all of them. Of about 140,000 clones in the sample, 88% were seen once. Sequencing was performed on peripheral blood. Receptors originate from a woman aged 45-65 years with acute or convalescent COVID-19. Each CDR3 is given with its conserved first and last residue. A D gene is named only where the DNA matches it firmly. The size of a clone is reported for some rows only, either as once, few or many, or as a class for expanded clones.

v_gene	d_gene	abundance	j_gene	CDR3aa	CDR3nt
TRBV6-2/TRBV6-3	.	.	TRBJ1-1	CASSNLGGVAFF	TGTGCCAGCAGCAACCTAGGCGGGGTAGCTTTCTTT
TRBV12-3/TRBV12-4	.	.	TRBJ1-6	CASLITGSPLHF	TGTGCCAGTCTGATAACTGGTTCACCCCTCCACTTT
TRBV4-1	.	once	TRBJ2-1	CASSQGRARSSYNEQFF	TGCGCCAGCAGCCAAGGCAGGGCTAGGAGCTCCTACAATGAGCAGTTCTTC
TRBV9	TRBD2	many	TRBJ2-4	CASSASGRQDIQYF	TGTGCCAGCAGCGCTAGCGGACGACAAGACATTCAGTACTTC
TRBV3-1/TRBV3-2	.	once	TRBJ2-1	CASSQLRGGVSEQFF	TGTGCCAGCAGCCAACTTAGGGGGGGAGTTAGTGAGCAGTTCTTC
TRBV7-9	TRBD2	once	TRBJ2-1	CASSETSGTNNEQFF	TGTGCCAGCAGCGAGACTAGCGGGACTAACAATGAGCAGTTCTTC
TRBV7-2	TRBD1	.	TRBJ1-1	CASSLGGGMNTEAFF	TGTGCCAGCAGCTTAGGAGGGGGCATGAACACTGAAGCTTTCTTT
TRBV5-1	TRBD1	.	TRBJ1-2	CASSLVGTGDLYGYTF	TGCGCCAGCAGCTTGGTGGGGACAGGGGACCTCTATGGCTACACCTTC
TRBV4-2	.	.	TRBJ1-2	CASRGARGYTF	TGTGCCAGCAGAGGAGCGAGAGGCTACACCTTC
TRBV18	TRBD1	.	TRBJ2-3	CASSPPLQGTDTQYF	TGTGCCAGCTCACCACCCCTACAGGGGACAGATACGCAGTATTTT
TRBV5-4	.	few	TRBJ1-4	CASSEGGGNEKLFF	TGTGCCAGCAGCGAGGGGGGGGGAAATGAAAAACTGTTTTTT
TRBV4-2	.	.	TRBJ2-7	CASSQASGLDEQYF	TGTGCCAGCAGCCAAGCCTCAGGGTTGGACGAGCAGTACTTC
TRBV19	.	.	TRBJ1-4	CASSIARTRHQELFF	TGTGCCAGTAGTATAGCCCGGACAAGGCATCAGGAACTGTTTTTT
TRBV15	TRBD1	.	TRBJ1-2	CATSSDRGRGYGYTF	TGTGCCACCAGCAGCGACAGGGGGCGCGGGTATGGCTACACCTTC
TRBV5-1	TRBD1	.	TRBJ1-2	CASSFTGVGYGYTF	TGCGCCAGCAGCTTTACAGGGGTTGGCTATGGCTACACCTTC
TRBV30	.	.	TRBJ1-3	CAWSPGGNTIYF	TGTGCCTGGAGTCCCGGGGGGAACACCATATATTTT
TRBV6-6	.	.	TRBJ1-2	CASTENRGGYTF	TGTGCCAGCACCGAAAATCGGGGAGGCTACACCTTC
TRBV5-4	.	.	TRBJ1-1	CASSTAGVTEAFF	TGTGCCAGCAGCACGGCAGGGGTCACTGAAGCTTTCTTT
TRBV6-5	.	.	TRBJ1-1	CASSYSELNTEAFF	TGTGCCAGCAGTTACTCGGAGCTGAACACTGAAGCTTTCTTT
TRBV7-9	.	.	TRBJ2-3	CASSLAGVDTQYF	TGTGCCAGCAGCTTAGCGGGAGTAGATACGCAGTATTTT
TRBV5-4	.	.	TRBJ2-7	CASGAQYEQYF	TGTGCCAGCGGAGCTCAATACGAGCAGTACTTC
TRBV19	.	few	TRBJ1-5	CASSISGSNQPQHF	TGTGCCAGTAGTATTTCGGGTAGCAATCAGCCCCAGCATTTT